The 25 T cell receptor beta chains below were found in one sample sequenced in a study of blood T cell repertoires in COVID-19. Produced via immunoSEQ multiplex PCR; TCRdb's table is partial and in-frame only. The data contain about 160,000 clones, under 80% of them singletons. The sequenced sample was peripheral blood. Receptors were obtained from a man in his 70s with acute or convalescent COVID-19.

The rearrangement joins TRBV7-5 to TRBJ2-7; TRBD2, the table's D call, was not compared with the DNA. TRBV7-5 is a documented pseudogene. The CDR3 runs to 14 residues. CDR3 residues: CVRSLGGGSYEQYF. CDR3 coding DNA: TGTGTCAGAAGCTTAGGGGGGGGCTCCTACGAGCAGTACTTC.

The chain couples TRBV5-1 to TRBJ2-5; 12 nucleotides agree with TRBD1. The CDR3 spans 16 residues. Germline V CDR1 and CDR2: SGHRS, YFSETQ. J was trimmed by 4 bases and V by 1 base; bases with no gene match: 5. In DNA, the CDR3 is TGCGCCAGCAGCTTGATGGGACAGGGGGCGAGAGAGACCCAGTACTTC. Amino acid sequence: CASSLMGQGARETQYF. The variable domain in full, completed from reference TRBV5-1 and TRBJ2-5, reads KAGVTQTPRYLIKTRGQQVTLSCSPISGHRSVSWYQQTPGQGLQFLFEYFSETQRNKGNFPGRFSGRQFSNSRSEMNVSTLELGDSALYLCASSLMGQGARETQYFGPGTRLLVL.

As to this clone: The same CDR3 is also encoded by other DNA sequences in this sample. V gene TRBV5-4 combines with J gene TRBJ1-1; 9 nucleotides line up with TRBD1. The CDR3 is 15 residues long. Germline V lookup: CDR1 SGHNT, CDR2 YYREEE (reference sequence). V gave up 4 bases and J gave up 1 base; unmatched junction bases: 5. CDR3 amino acids: CASSQRDRENTEAFF. CDR3 nucleotides: TGTGCCAGCAGCCAACGGGACAGGGAGAACACTGAAGCTTTCTTT.

This rearrangement joins TRBV24-1 to TRBJ2-1; 11 positions agree with TRBD2. Per germline, CDR1 KGHDR and CDR2 SFDVKD. The CDR3 is 16 amino acids. Trimming took 3 bases from V and 6 from J; bases not matched to a gene: 6. The CDR3 sequence: CATSDQLAGDVNEQFF. The CDR3 DNA sequence: TGTGCCACCAGTGATCAACTAGCGGGAGATGTCAATGAGCAGTTCTTC.

This clone showed up just a few times. This chain joins TRBV2 and TRBJ1-5; 7 positions match TRBD1. Germline loops: CDR1 SNHLY, CDR2 FYNNEI. CDR3 length: 16 amino acids. V lost 5 bases, J lost 5 bases, and 12 bases stayed unmatched. The CDR3 DNA is TGTGCCAGCAGTAGGGCAGGGGGGAATAGTTATCAGCCCCAGCATTTT. It codes for CASSRAGGNSYQPQHF.

This chain links TRBV19 with TRBJ2-2; 7 bases are a match to TRBD1. Germline values: CDR1 LNHDA, CDR2 SQIVND (reference sequence). Trimming at V came to 1 base and at J to 7 bases, leaving 9 bases not matched to a gene. CDR3 size: 16 residues. This CDR3 is CASSIGPGGMFGELFF. The CDR3 DNA follows: TGTGCCAGTAGTATAGGGCCAGGGGGTATGTTCGGGGAGCTGTTTTTT.

This clone was counted a few times. This sequence joins TRBV7-8 and TRBJ2-3; 13 nucleotides line up with TRBD2. Germline CDR1 and CDR2: SGHVS and FQNEAQ. After removal of 5 bases from V and 6 bases from J, the junction contained 8 bases not matched to a gene. The CDR3 contains 16 residues. This CDR3 is CASSTRLAGGTDTQYF. CDR3 DNA sequence: TGTGCCAGCAGCACCCGACTAGCGGGGGGTACGGATACGCAGTATTTT.

The chain uses TRBV24-1 and TRBJ2-1; D is possibly TRBD2 (6 bases). The CDR3 spans 17 residues. Per germline, CDR1 KGHDR and CDR2 SFDVKD. Trimming stripped 5 bases from V and 0 bases from J, with 16 bases between. CDR3 sequence: CATSGSSGTYSYNEQFF. In nucleotides, the CDR3 is TGTGCCACCAGTGGGAGTAGCGGAACCTACTCCTACAATGAGCAGTTCTTC.

The gene calls are TRBV3-1 (or the pseudogene TRBV3-2) and TRBJ1-1, with 8 bases matching TRBD1. The CDR3 spans 13 residues. Unmatched junction bases numbered 5, after V lost 1 base and J lost 10 bases. From germline, CDR1 is LGHDT and CDR2 YNNKEL (reference sequence). The CDR3 DNA reads TGTGCCAGCAGCCAAGGCCAACAGGGGGGAGCTTTCTTT. Its protein is CASSQGQQGGAFF.

J is TRBJ1-1 and V is TRBV9; no clear D gene. Germline lookup yields CDR1 SGDLS and CDR2 YYNGEE. The CDR3 is made up of 14 amino acids. Trimming left V 0 bases short and J 0 bases short, with 6 bases between. The DNA of the CDR3 is TGTGCCAGCAGCGTAGGCGTGATGAACACTGAAGCTTTCTTT. Its protein product is CASSVGVMNTEAFF.

The J gene is TRBJ1-2, the V gene TRBV19; D gene uncertain. The CDR3 has 13 amino acids. V was cut by 2 bases and J by 5 bases, with 9 bases left in between. In germline, CDR1 is LNHDA, CDR2 SQIVND (reference sequence). The CDR3 DNA is TGTGCCAGTAGTATAAGTGGTCAGTATGGCTACACCTTC. This sequence encodes CASSISGQYGYTF.

This rearrangement joins TRBV5-1 to TRBJ1-1, with D uncertain. From germline, CDR1 is SGHRS and CDR2 YFSETQ. CDR3 length: 14 residues. With 0 bases removed from V and 1 base from J, the gap between germline ends came to 7 bases. The CDR3 is CASSLDFKNTEAFF. The CDR3 DNA is TGCGCCAGCAGCTTGGATTTTAAGAACACTGAAGCTTTCTTT.

CDR3 DNA sequence: TGTGCCAGCAGCAGAAGGACTAGCGCGAACGAGCAGTACTTC. This codes for CASSRRTSANEQYF. The V and J genes are TRBV5-4 and TRBJ2-7; 9 bases align to TRBD2. The germline gives CDR1 SGHNT, CDR2 YYREEE (reference sequence). The CDR3 is 14 residues long. J was trimmed by 5 bases and V by 4 bases; bases with no gene match: 7.

V is TRBV10-3 and J is TRBJ2-7, with TRBD1 matching over 10 bases. This CDR3 has 13 residues. The V segment lost 3 bases and the J segment 6 bases; nucleotides outside the gene matches: 2. Looked up from germline, CDR1 is ENHRY and CDR2 is SYGVKD. The CDR3, as DNA: TGTGCCATCAGTGATCGGACAGGGGGCGAGCAGTACTTC. Translation: CAISDRTGGEQYF.

V and J are TRBV6-6 and TRBJ1-3; 8 bases line up with TRBD1. V lost 4 bases, J lost 0 bases, and 5 bases stayed unmatched. Looked up from germline, CDR1 is MNHNY and CDR2 is SVGAGI (reference sequence). This CDR3 region has 16 residues. CDR3: CASSSDRVGSGNTIYF. The CDR3 bases are TGTGCCAGCAGTTCGGACAGGGTAGGCTCTGGAAACACCATATATTTT.

This chain uses TRBV20-1 with TRBJ2-3; 10 bases line up with TRBD2. This CDR3 region has 19 residues. V gave up 3 bases and J gave up 4 bases; unmatched junction bases: 19. Germline V gene data show CDR1 as DFQATT and CDR2 as SNEGSKA (reference sequence). This CDR3 is CSASPAGGMDLRKADTQYF. CDR3 in DNA: TGCAGTGCTAGTCCAGCGGGGGGGATGGATTTACGTAAAGCAGATACGCAGTATTTT.

The chain has TRBV19 and TRBJ1-6; possibly TRBD1 for D (5 bases). The CDR3 loop spans 17 amino acids. V gave up 0 bases and J gave up 6 bases, with 15 bases separating them. CDR1 and CDR2 from the germline V gene are LNHDA and SQIVND (reference sequence). In nucleotides, the CDR3 is TGTGCCAGTAGTATAGATCAGGGAACAGTTGGTAATTCACCCCTCCACTTT. Protein: CASSIDQGTVGNSPLHF. The full variable domain, its missing parts supplied by reference TRBV19 and TRBJ1-6, is DGGITQSPKYLFRKEGQNVTLSCEQNLNHDAMYWYRQDPGQGLRLIYYSQIVNDFQKGDIAEGYSVSREKKESFPLTVTSAQKNPTAFYLCASSIDQGTVGNSPLHFGNGTRLTVT.

The rearrangement uses TRBV7-9 and TRBJ1-2; a possible D gene is TRBD1 (6 bases). Germline assignment: CDR1 SEHNR and CDR2 FQNEAQ (reference sequence). CDR3 length: 16 residues. Trimming took off 3 bases at V and 1 base at J, with 15 bases between the two ends. DNA of the CDR3: TGTGCCAGCAGCTTCGGCACGAGGGGGAGTAACTATGGCTACACCTTC. It yields the protein CASSFGTRGSNYGYTF.

This chain links TRBV20-1 with TRBJ2-2; no clear D. Trimming stripped 4 bases from V and 3 bases from J, with 3 bases between. CDR3 length equals 11 residues. The V gene's germline CDR1 is DFQATT and CDR2 SNEGSKA (reference sequence). The CDR3: CSATYTGELFF. The CDR3 DNA sequence: TGCAGTGCTACCTACACCGGGGAGCTGTTTTTT.

This clone was seen once. This chain joins TRBV28 and TRBJ2-3; a weak D match, TRBD2 (5 bases). This CDR3 region has 14 residues. Looked up from germline, CDR1 is MDHEN and CDR2 is SYDVKM. V was trimmed by 2 bases and J by 4 bases, leaving 10 bases between them. CDR3 residues: CASSLNRTADTQYF. CDR3 nucleotide sequence: TGTGCCAGCAGTTTAAATAGGACTGCAGATACGCAGTATTTT.

The chain is built from TRBV10-1 and TRBJ2-7, with 8 bases matching TRBD1. J was trimmed by 2 bases and V by 6 bases; bases with no gene match: 6. There are 14 residues in the CDR3. Germline V gives CDR1 WNHNN, CDR2 SYGVQD (reference sequence). The CDR3 nucleotides are TGCGCCAGCAGATCCGGGACAGGTCCCTACGAGCAGTACTTC. Amino acid sequence: CASRSGTGPYEQYF.

This clone was observed once. The V gene is TRBV6-1, the J gene TRBJ2-5; the D is unclear. The germline V gene has CDR1 MNHNS and CDR2 SASEGT. The CDR3 length is 14 residues. Trimming removed 1 base from V and 2 bases from J, with 8 bases in between. For the CDR3, the DNA is TGTGCCAGCAGTGAAGGTGGGCCACAAGAGACCCAGTACTTC. As protein: CASSEGGPQETQYF.

The chain has TRBV6-5 and TRBJ1-1, with D unclear. V lost 2 bases and J lost 4, with 11 bases in between. CDR1 and CDR2 (germline): MNHEY, SVGAGI. CDR3 length equals 14 residues. CDR3 nucleotides: TGTGCCAGCAGTTACGGGCTAATGGGCACTGAAGCTTTCTTT. Translating gives CASSYGLMGTEAFF.

CDR3 amino acids: CASSPGGVRSGNTIYF. The CDR3 bases are TGTGCCAGCAGCCCGGGGGGTGTTAGGTCTGGAAACACCATATATTTT. The chain is built from TRBV5-4 and TRBJ1-3; tentative D call: TRBD1 (5 bases). CDR1 and CDR2 (germline): SGHNT, YYREEE (reference sequence). Trimming stripped 4 bases from V and 1 base from J, with 15 bases between. The CDR3 sequence is 16 residues long.

This clone was detected a few times. The CDR3 sequence: CASSSGQASAKNIQYF. The CDR3 DNA is TGTGCCAGTAGTTCCGGACAGGCCTCAGCCAAAAACATTCAGTACTTC. The genes are TRBV19 and TRBJ2-4, with 7 bases aligning to TRBD1. The CDR3 is 16 amino acids. V shed 5 bases and J 0 bases; nucleotides not matched to a gene: 7. Germline V gives CDR1 LNHDA, CDR2 SQIVND (reference sequence).